The 26 T cell receptor beta chains below come from one sample, sequenced in a study of beta chain features in type 1 diabetes (dated by TCRdb to between 2017 and 2018). The method was the immunoSEQ multiplex PCR assay. The High Capacity cDNA Reverse Transcription Kit was used to reverse transcribe all of the isolated RNA, meaning that expressed TCRB transcripts were what got sequenced. TCRdb's version of the immuneACCESS table is confined to in-frame rearrangements and falls short of the full clone set. An unresolved V gene accounts for under half of the shortfall where checked; the remainder is of unknown origin. The sample table holds 250,000 to 350,000 clones, of which approximately 15% were seen once. The ten largest clones add up to under 8.5% of the sample. The sequencing input was central memory CD4+ T cells from blood. Every receptor here comes from a man aged 25 to 40 in good health.

At least ten counts were recorded for this clone. The chain has TRBV7-9 and TRBJ2-1; perhaps TRBD2 as D (5 bases). In germline, CDR1 is SEHNR, CDR2 FQNEAQ (reference sequence). Trimming pared 2 bases from V and 7 bases from J, leaving 15 bases between. This CDR3 is 15 amino acids long. The CDR3 DNA follows: TGTGCCAGCAGCTTACCCAGGAGGCTTGGGAATGAGCAGTTCTTC. It codes for CASSLPRRLGNEQFF.

This clone was found a few times. The gene calls are TRBV10-3 and TRBJ1-2; 8 nucleotides align to TRBD1. Germline V gene sequence: CDR1 ENHRY, CDR2 SYGVKD. V shed 8 bases, J shed 8 bases, and the junction held 16 bases outside the gene matches. The CDR3 spans 15 residues. The CDR3 sequence is CAIGLHLTGEEGYTF. CDR3 bases: TGTGCCATCGGATTACACTTGACAGGGGAGGAGGGCTACACCTTC.

This clone has only a few counts. The chain employs TRBV7-2 and TRBJ2-3; TRBD2 agrees at 13 bases. Trimming at V came to 6 bases and at J to 6 bases, leaving 9 bases not matched to a gene. The CDR3 totals 16 residues. CDR1 is SGHTA and CDR2 is FQGNSA in the germline V gene. CDR3 residues: CASRMTSGRTVDTQYF. The CDR3 region has the DNA TGTGCCAGCAGAATGACTAGCGGGAGGACTGTGGATACGCAGTATTTT.

The chain carries TRBV6-5 and TRBJ2-3, with a weak D call TRBD2 (6 bases). The germline V gene has CDR1 MNHEY and CDR2 SVGAGI. The germline V and J ends were trimmed by 9 bases and 3 bases, with 16 bases remaining between them. This CDR3 region has 14 residues. As DNA, the CDR3 is TGTGCCAGTAGGACTAATGGAATGACAGATACGCAGTATTTT. Amino acids: CASRTNGMTDTQYF.

This clone showed up many times. The rearrangement joins TRBV7-3 to TRBJ2-7, with TRBD2 identical over 9 bases. CDR1 SGHTA and CDR2 FQGTGA come from the germline V gene. The ends lost 5 bases at V and 7 bases at J; junction bases unmatched: 21. The CDR3 covers 18 residues. The CDR3 coding sequence is TGTGCCAGCAGCCAAAGGGGAGTAGCGGGAGAAGGTAGTCGGGAGCAGTACGTC. Encoded protein: CASSQRGVAGEGSREQYV.

The chain links TRBV18 to TRBJ1-1; D ambiguous. V was trimmed by 3 bases and J by 5 bases, leaving 10 bases between them. The germline V gene encodes CDR1 KGHSH and CDR2 LQKENI. The CDR3 sequence is 13 residues long. The CDR3 nucleotides read TGTGCCAGCTCACCTCAGGTTGAGACTGAAGCTTTCTTT. Translating it yields CASSPQVETEAFF.

This chain uses TRBV19 with TRBJ1-2; no firm D call. The CDR3 is made up of 16 amino acids. Germline lookup yields CDR1 LNHDA and CDR2 SQIVND (reference sequence). V lost 5 bases, J lost 4 bases, and 20 bases lay in between. The CDR3 loop is CASSPTFVGTGYGYTF. DNA of the CDR3: TGTGCCAGTAGTCCGACTTTTGTGGGCACGGGCTATGGCTACACCTTC.

In the case of this clone: The junction and the germline gene differ at one end; a read error may be behind it. The chain recombines TRBV7-7 with TRBJ2-5; TRBD2 might be the D (6 bases). The CDR3 is made up of 13 amino acids. Per the germline V gene, CDR1 is SSHAT and CDR2 is FNYEAQ (reference sequence). The DNA of the CDR3 is TGTGCTAGCAGCTTCGGGACTGAATCTACTCAGTACTTC. Translating it yields CASSFGTESTQYF.

This clone occurred a few times. With a much larger clone just one base away, this may be a read error. The chain is built from TRBV14 and TRBJ2-6, with D hard to call. The germline V gene encodes CDR1 SGHDN and CDR2 FVKESK. The V and J ends lost 4 bases and 2 bases respectively, with 0 bases between them. The CDR3 totals 12 residues. The CDR3 sequence: CASSPGANVLTF. The CDR3 DNA sequence: TGTGCCAGCAGCCCTGGGGCCAACGTCCTGACTTTC.

The chain recombines TRBV19 with TRBJ2-6; no definite D call. This CDR3 region has 18 residues. CDR1 is LNHDA, CDR2 SQIVND, per germline (reference sequence). The germline V and J ends were trimmed by 1 base and 0 bases, with 13 bases remaining between them. The DNA for the CDR3 is TGTGCCAGTAGTATAGTGGGAAGAGGACGCTCTGGGGCCAACGTCCTGACTTTC. As protein: CASSIVGRGRSGANVLTF.

At least ten counts were recorded for this clone. V gene TRBV19 combines with J gene TRBJ1-2; 7 nucleotides line up with TRBD1. The CDR3 totals 14 residues. The germline gives CDR1 LNHDA, CDR2 SQIVND (reference sequence). V lost 4 bases to trimming and J lost 8 bases; unmatched junction nucleotides: 10. CDR3 sequence reads: CASSNWDSPWGYTF. Here the CDR3 DNA reads TGTGCCAGTAGTAACTGGGACAGCCCCTGGGGCTACACCTTC.

The V call is TRBV11-2, the J call TRBJ1-1; D possibly corresponds to TRBD1 (6 bases). The CDR3 extends over 15 amino acids. The V end lost 5 bases, the J end lost 0 bases, and 13 bases lay between the germline ends. Germline V gene sequence: CDR1 SGHAT, CDR2 FQNNGV. The CDR3 loop reads CASSGGRSMNTEAFF. The CDR3 DNA follows: TGTGCCAGCAGCGGGGGCCGGAGCATGAACACTGAAGCTTTCTTT. The full variable domain, in which reference TRBV11-2 and TRBJ1-1 provide the parts outside the CDR3, is EAGVAQSPRYKIIEKRQSVAFWCNPISGHATLYWYQQILGQGPKLLIQFQNNGVVDDSQLPKDRFSAERLKGVDSTLKIQPAKLEDSAVYLCASSGGRSMNTEAFFGQGTRLTVV.

This clone showed up just a few times. The rearrangement joins TRBV11-3 to TRBJ2-5; 16 bases are a match to TRBD2. Per germline, CDR1 SGHNT and CDR2 YENEEA. This CDR3 has 16 amino acids. V lost 5 bases, J lost 7 bases, and 7 bases stayed unmatched. Here the CDR3 reads CASSRGTSGRGGTQYF. The CDR3 coding sequence is TGTGCCAGCAGCAGGGGGACTAGCGGGAGGGGTGGGACCCAGTACTTC.

This chain uses TRBV11-3 with TRBJ1-3; 7 positions agree with TRBD1. The CDR3 runs 15 residues. CDR1 and CDR2 (germline): SGHNT, YENEEA. The V and J ends lost 5 bases and 4 bases, in that order; junction bases with no gene match: 8. The CDR3 bases are TGTGCCAGCAGCCCGCCAAGACAGGGCGGAAACACCATATATTTT. Translation: CASSPPRQGGNTIYF.

This clone was detected a few times. The chain employs TRBV7-9 and TRBJ1-1; D uncertain. CDR1 and CDR2 from the germline V gene are SEHNR and FQNEAQ (reference sequence). This CDR3 region has 15 residues. Deletions cut 0 bases from V and 2 bases from J, with 10 bases between. The CDR3 DNA reads as TGTGCCAGCAGCTTAGCGATGGGCAGCAACACTGAAGCTTTCTTT. This codes for CASSLAMGSNTEAFF.

This sequence joins TRBV6-5 and TRBJ1-3; D is perhaps TRBD1 (5 bases). CDR3 length: 14 residues. Germline values: CDR1 MNHEY, CDR2 SVGAGI. Trimming pared 6 bases from V and 2 bases from J, leaving 11 bases between. CDR3 sequence (DNA): TGTGCCAGCAGACGCAGGGCTGCTGGAAACACCATATATTTT. This encodes CASRRRAAGNTIYF.

Many counts were recorded for this clone. The sample carries other DNA sequences with the same CDR3. The rearrangement links TRBV9 to TRBJ1-2, with 8 positions matching TRBD1. The germline gives CDR1 SGDLS, CDR2 YYNGEE. The length of the CDR3 is 14 residues. With 0 bases clipped from V and 4 bases from J, the junction kept 2 bases outside the gene matches. The CDR3 region is CASSVDGTGYGYTF. Here the CDR3 DNA reads TGTGCCAGCAGCGTAGACGGGACAGGCTATGGCTACACCTTC.

In its sample, this clone was seen a few times. The chain recombines TRBV11-3 with TRBJ2-1; D tentatively reads TRBD1 or TRBD2 (5 bases each). Germline CDR1 is SGHNT and CDR2 is YENEEA. V gave up 2 bases and J gave up 6 bases, with 11 bases separating them. CDR3 size: 14 residues. CDR3 sequence (DNA): TGTGCCAGCAGCTTAAGGGAGCAGGGCAATGAGCAGTTCTTC. It codes for CASSLREQGNEQFF.

The rearrangement links TRBV7-9 to TRBJ2-5; TRBD2 matches 12 bases. Germline V gene sequence: CDR1 SEHNR, CDR2 FQNEAQ (reference sequence). This CDR3 is built from 17 residues. Unmatched junction bases numbered 5, after V lost 3 bases and J lost 0 bases. CDR3 DNA: TGTGCCAGCAGCTTCCAGAGGACTAGCGGGAACCAAGAGACCCAGTACTTC. Residues: CASSFQRTSGNQETQYF.

This chain links TRBV5-1 with TRBJ2-1, with 7 bases lining up with TRBD2. Germline V gene data show CDR1 as SGHRS and CDR2 as YFSETQ. With V trimmed by 6 bases and J by 0 bases, 3 bases remained unmatched. This CDR3 has 14 residues. The CDR3 here is CASTRTSSYNEQFF. The CDR3 DNA is TGCGCCAGCACTAGGACTAGCTCCTACAATGAGCAGTTCTTC.

The DNA of the CDR3 is TGTGCCAGCAGCCGAGAGACAGGTACACGCTCTGGGGCCAACGTCCTGACTTTC. Translated: CASSRETGTRSGANVLTF. This chain connects TRBV7-2 to TRBJ2-6; possible D gene TRBD1, 6 bases. Per the germline V gene, CDR1 is SGHTA and CDR2 is FQGNSA. The CDR3 contains 18 residues. Trimming shortened V by 5 bases and J by 0 bases, and 17 bases separated the two germline ends.

V and J are TRBV4-3 and TRBJ1-5, with no clear D. Germline V CDR1 and CDR2: LGHNA, YSLEER. The V and J ends lost 3 bases and 4 bases respectively, with 13 bases between them. This CDR3 contains 15 residues. This CDR3 is CASSQEPGKNQPQHF. The CDR3, as DNA: TGCGCCAGCAGCCAGGAGCCGGGGAAAAATCAGCCCCAGCATTTT.

The V call is TRBV7-9, the J call TRBJ1-2; TRBD1 agrees at 8 bases. The CDR3 loop spans 17 amino acids. The germline CDR1 and CDR2 sequences are SEHNR and FQNEAQ (reference sequence). V lost 4 bases and J lost 11; bases outside the gene matches: 21. The CDR3 is CASSSTRTGIVMAIYTF. The CDR3 coding sequence is TGTGCCAGCAGCTCGACACGGACAGGGATCGTAATGGCGATATACACCTTC.

This chain links TRBV7-8 with TRBJ2-1, with 10 bases lining up with TRBD2. V trimming: 1 base; J trimming: 7 bases; junction bases outside the gene matches: 7. This CDR3 is built from 16 residues. CDR1 is SGHVS, CDR2 FQNEAQ, per germline. CDR3 sequence: CASSLVPSGRTNEQFF. The CDR3, as DNA: TGTGCCAGCAGCTTAGTTCCTAGCGGGAGAACGAATGAGCAGTTCTTC.

The CDR3 loop reads CASSQVLLGGAEAFF. The CDR3, as DNA: TGCGCCAGCAGCCAAGTTTTGTTGGGAGGGGCTGAAGCTTTCTTT. The chain uses TRBV4-3 and TRBJ1-1, with TRBD1 as a possible D gene (5 bases). CDR3 length equals 15 residues. Germline V lookup: CDR1 LGHNA, CDR2 YSLEER. The V end was cut by 1 base, the J end by 6 bases, with 15 bases between.

This clone was counted a few times. The chain couples TRBV29-1 to TRBJ2-6, with D hard to call. Trimming shortened V by 3 bases and J by 0 bases, and 9 bases separated the two germline ends. CDR3 length: 15 residues. CDR1 SQVTM and CDR2 ANQGSEA come from the germline V gene. CDR3 sequence (DNA): TGCAGCGTTGAGACCGAAACCTCTGGGGCCAACGTCCTGACTTTC. This translates into CSVETETSGANVLTF.